These 4 T cell receptor beta chains originate from one sample sequenced in a study of cytotoxic CD8 clonotypes in ibrutinib-treated CLL. Only in-frame clones appear in the TCRdb table, and some are missing; sequencing was by immunoSEQ multiplex PCR. The sample consists of more than 200,000 clones, about three quarters of them appearing once. The specimen comprised PBMCs, sampled after 12 months of ibrutinib treatment. These receptors all stem from a human donor with chronic lymphocytic leukemia.

The chain couples TRBV29-1 to TRBJ2-3; either TRBD1 or TRBD2 may supply D (5 bases each). Trimming shortened V by 6 bases and J by 1 base, and 14 bases separated the two germline ends. Germline CDR1 is SQVTM and CDR2 is ANQGSEA. The CDR3 has 14 residues. Written as DNA, the CDR3 is TGCAGCGTCCGGGACCCAGAGGGCACAGATACGCAGTATTTT. Protein product: CSVRDPEGTDTQYF.

The CDR3 nucleotides read TGTGCCAGCAGGGGGAGCGGGCCTACGCAGTATTTT. Translated, it gives CASRGSGPTQYF. The genes are TRBV27 and TRBJ2-3, with D perhaps TRBD2 (6 bases). V was trimmed by 6 bases and J by 8 bases, leaving 12 bases between them. Germline V gene data show CDR1 as MNHEY and CDR2 as SMNVEV (reference sequence). CDR3 size: 12 residues.

This chain links TRBV6-5 with TRBJ1-1; 8 bases are a match to TRBD1. The length of the CDR3 is 15 residues. The ends lost 5 bases at V and 2 bases at J; junction bases unmatched: 7. Germline V gives CDR1 MNHEY, CDR2 SVGAGI. CDR3 DNA: TGTGCCAGCAGTATCCGGACAGGGTCAAACACTGAAGCTTTCTTT. Translating gives CASSIRTGSNTEAFF.

The chain couples TRBV29-1 to TRBJ2-3; perhaps TRBD1 as D (7 bases). CDR3 size: 14 residues. V was trimmed by 6 bases and J by 1 base, leaving 14 bases between them. Germline V gene sequence: CDR1 SQVTM, CDR2 ANQGSEA. The chain's CDR3 is CSVLGRGGTDTQYF. The CDR3 DNA follows: TGCAGCGTACTTGGCAGGGGGGGCACAGATACGCAGTATTTT.